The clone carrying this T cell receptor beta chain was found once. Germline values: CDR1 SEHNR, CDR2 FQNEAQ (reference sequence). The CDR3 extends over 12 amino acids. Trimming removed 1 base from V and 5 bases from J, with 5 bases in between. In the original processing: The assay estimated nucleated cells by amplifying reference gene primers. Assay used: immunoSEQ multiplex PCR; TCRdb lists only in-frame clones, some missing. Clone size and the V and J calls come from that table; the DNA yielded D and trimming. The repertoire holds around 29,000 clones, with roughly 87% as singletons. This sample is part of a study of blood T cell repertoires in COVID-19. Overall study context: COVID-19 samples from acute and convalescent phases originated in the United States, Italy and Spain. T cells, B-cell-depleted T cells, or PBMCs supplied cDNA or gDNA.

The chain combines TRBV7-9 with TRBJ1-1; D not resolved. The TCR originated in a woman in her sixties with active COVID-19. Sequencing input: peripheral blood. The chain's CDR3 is CASSLDRTEAFF. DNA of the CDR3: TGTGCCAGCAGCTTAGATCGTACTGAAGCTTTCTTT.